The rows below give T cell receptor beta chains drawn from one sample of a study of T cell changes during pregnancy in multiple sclerosis. Repertoires were generated with immunoSEQ multiplex PCR, while TCRdb's copy carries only in-frame clones and drops some. The sample contains about 38,000 clones, around 90% of which appear only once. This specimen was CD4+ T cells from peripheral blood mononuclear cells, taken after pregnancy. The receptor source for this set is a female donor in good health, enrolled as a control in a pregnancy study. The CDR3 runs from the conserved cysteine through the conserved F or W. The D gene is left open where the match is weak. Clone size is stated in some rows and not others, as once, few, many or a class when expanded.

abundance	v_gene	d_gene	j_gene	CDR3nt	CDR3aa
NA	TRBV18	NA	TRBJ1-4	TGTGCCAGCTCACCACGGATGGGAGATGCAACTAATGAAAAACTGTTTTTT	CASSPRMGDATNEKLFF
once	TRBV11-3	NA	TRBJ1-1	TGTGCCAGCAGCTACACGGGGGAGCGGGGCACTGAAGCTTTCTTT	CASSYTGERGTEAFF
NA	TRBV6-5	NA	TRBJ1-5	TGTGCCAGCAGTTACTTCCCAGGGAATCAGCCCCAGCATTTT	CASSYFPGNQPQHF
once	TRBV11-3	TRBD1	TRBJ1-2	TGTGCCAGCAGCCGGAGAGGACAGGGGAGGAGCTATGGCTACACCTTC	CASSRRGQGRSYGYTF
NA	TRBV7-2	TRBD2	TRBJ2-5	TGTGCCAGCAGCTTAACGGGGGGGAACCAAGAGACCCAGTACTTC	CASSLTGGNQETQYF
NA	TRBV19	TRBD1	TRBJ1-1	TGTGCCAGTAGTATCATCCAGGGGGCGAGCACTGAAGCTTTCTTT	CASSIIQGASTEAFF
NA	TRBV5-1	TRBD1	TRBJ2-7	TGCGCCAGCAGCTTGCCTCCAGGGGGCGACTACGAGCAGTACTTC	CASSLPPGGDYEQYF
NA	TRBV7-2	NA	TRBJ2-5	TGTGCCAGCTCAGGAGGGGCCTCTGAGACCCAGTACTTC	CASSGGASETQYF
NA	TRBV7-9	TRBD2	TRBJ2-7	TGTGCCAGCAGACGTAGCGGGGGCTCCTACGAGCAGTACTTC	CASRRSGGSYEQYF
NA	TRBV28	TRBD2	TRBJ2-7	TGTGCCATCAGAGCGGGAGGGCCAAGGGAGCAGTACTTC	CAIRAGGPREQYF
NA	TRBV18	NA	TRBJ1-5	TGTGCCAGCTCACCATCGGCAGGGATGAATCAGCCCCAGCATTTT	CASSPSAGMNQPQHF
NA	TRBV27	NA	TRBJ2-2	TGTGCCAGCAGTTGGACTACTACTAGCACCGGGGAGCTGTTTTTT	CASSWTTTSTGELFF
NA	TRBV4-1	TRBD1	TRBJ2-1	TGCGCCAGCAGCGGACAGGGTCCCCAGTTCTTC	CASSGQGPQFF
NA	TRBV15	NA	TRBJ1-2	TGTGCCACCAGCAGAGACAGGCAGGCGTTCCCTGACGGCTACACCTTC	CATSRDRQAFPDGYTF
NA	TRBV5-1	TRBD1	TRBJ2-7	TGCGCCAGCAGCTTGAACAGGGGCTCCTACGAGCAGTACTTC	CASSLNRGSYEQYF
NA	TRBV6-1	NA	TRBJ1-2	TGTGCCAGCAGTAGGACAGTCTTCTATGGCTACACCTTC	CASSRTVFYGYTF
NA	TRBV5-5	NA	TRBJ1-3	TGTGCCAGCAGCTGGGCCCGGTTGGGGGGCTCTGGAAACACCATATATTTT	CASSWARLGGSGNTIYF
NA	TRBV29-1	TRBD2	TRBJ2-7	TGCAGCGGTGGGGCGGGGACTAGAGACTACGAGCAGTACTTC	CSGGAGTRDYEQYF
NA	TRBV19	NA	TRBJ2-5	TGTGCCACCCTTAGGGGGGAGACCCAGTACTTC	CATLRGETQYF
NA	TRBV6-5	TRBD1	TRBJ2-7	TGTGCCAGCAGCTTAAGGGACAGGGGTCCCTACGAGCAGTACTTC	CASSLRDRGPYEQYF
NA	TRBV7-2	NA	TRBJ2-7	TGTGCCAGCAGCCCCGCCGTCGGAGCGGGCCAAACCTACGAGCAGTACTTC	CASSPAVGAGQTYEQYF
NA	TRBV10-3	NA	TRBJ1-1	TGTGCCATCAGTGAGACGAGCAGGGTGAACACTGAAGCTTTCTTT	CAISETSRVNTEAFF
NA	TRBV6-6	NA	TRBJ1-1	TGTGCCAGCAGTTACTCATTCGGGGGGGGTGACACTGAAGCTTTCTTT	CASSYSFGGGDTEAFF